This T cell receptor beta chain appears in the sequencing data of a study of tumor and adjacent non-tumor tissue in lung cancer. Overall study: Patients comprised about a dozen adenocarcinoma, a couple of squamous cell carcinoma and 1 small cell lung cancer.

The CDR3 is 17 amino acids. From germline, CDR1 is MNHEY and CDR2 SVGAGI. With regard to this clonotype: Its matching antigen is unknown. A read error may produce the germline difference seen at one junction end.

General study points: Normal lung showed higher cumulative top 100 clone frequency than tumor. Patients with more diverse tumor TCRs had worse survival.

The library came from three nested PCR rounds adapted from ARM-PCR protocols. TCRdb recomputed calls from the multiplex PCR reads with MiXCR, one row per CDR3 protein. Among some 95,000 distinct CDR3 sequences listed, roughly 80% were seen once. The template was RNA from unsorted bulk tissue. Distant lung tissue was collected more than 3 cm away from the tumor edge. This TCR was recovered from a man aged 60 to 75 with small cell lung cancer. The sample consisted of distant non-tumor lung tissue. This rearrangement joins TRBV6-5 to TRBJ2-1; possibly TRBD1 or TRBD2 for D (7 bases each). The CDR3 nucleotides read TGTGCCAGCAGTTACTCGAAGCAGGGGGGGCTGAGGAATGAGCAATACTTC. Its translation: CASSYSKQGGLRNEQYF.